One and the same sample provided the 32 T cell receptor beta chains below, sequenced in a study of blood T cells in healthy people across ages (dated by TCRdb to between 2015 and 2016). Libraries were made using 5' RACE. TCRdb shows the sequencer as Illumina HiSeq 2500. A second roughly 6 to 11 cycle PCR used a sample-barcoded 5' primer and a J-beta primer mix. In TCRdb, the public reads were trimmed at Q25 with fastp and aligned with MiXCR, with productive beta chains retained. Rows are unified per CDR3 protein, each entry keeping the most common DNA and genes. For this sample the table gives approximately 670,000 distinct CDR3 sequences, of which roughly 43% were detected only once. The top ten clonotypes cover 30% of the sample. The sequenced sample was blood. The receptors originated from an older man in good health.

This chain links TRBV12-3 or TRBV12-4 with TRBJ2-1, with D uncertain. V lost 6 bases and J lost 0, with 15 bases in between. The CDR3 has 16 amino acids. The DNA for the CDR3 is TGTGCCAGCAGCCCTAGGATTCTCAGCTCCTACAATGAGCAGTTCTTC. Protein product: CASSPRILSSYNEQFF.

On this clonotype: This clone may be a read error of a much larger clone one base away. The chain couples TRBV12-3 or TRBV12-4 to TRBJ2-7, with 12 bases lining up with TRBD2. CDR3 length: 14 amino acids. V gave up 8 bases and J gave up 7 bases; unmatched junction bases: 9. The CDR3 loop reads CASGPSGGANEQYF. CDR3 bases: TGTGCCAGCGGCCCTAGCGGGGGGGCGAATGAGCAGTACTTC.

As concerns this clonotype: Its ends do not fully match the called genes, so a read error is possible. The gene calls are TRBV5-1 and TRBJ2-7, with D perhaps TRBD1 or TRBD2 (6 bases each). This CDR3 is 16 amino acids long. Germline loops: CDR1 SGHRS, CDR2 YFSETQ. This chain's CDR3 is CARSLDPGAGGYEQYF. The DNA for the CDR3 is TGCGCCCGCAGCTTGGACCCGGGGGCCGGAGGGTACGAGCAGTACTTC. Looking up the rest from reference TRBV5-1 and TRBJ2-7 gives the full variable domain: KAGVTQTPRYLIKTRGQQVTLSCSPISGHRSVSWYQQTPGQGLQFLFEYFSETQRNKGNFPGRFSGRQFSNSRSEMNVSTLELGDSALYLCARSLDPGAGGYEQYFGPGTRLTVT.

On this clonotype itself: It may be a read error: a sequence one base away is much more abundant. The chain recombines TRBV7-9 with TRBJ2-5, with D uncertain. The tail of the sequence fits TRBJ2-7 better, so the J call may be wrong. This CDR3 is 13 amino acids long. From germline, CDR1 is SEHNR and CDR2 FQNEAQ (reference sequence). The CDR3 is CASTLDLIYEQYF. CDR3 DNA sequence: TGTGCCAGCACCCTAGACCTGATTTACGAGCAGTACTTC.

A note on this clonotype: Relative to the germline gene, one junction end is altered; a read error may explain this. The chain couples TRBV7-2 to TRBJ2-7, with D tentatively TRBD1 (5 bases). Germline V gene lookup returns CDR1 SGHTA and CDR2 FQGNSA. The CDR3 contains 14 residues. The CDR3 DNA reads as TGTGCCAGCAGCTTAGGGCAGGGCAGCTACGGGCAGTACTTC. It encodes CASSLGQGSYGQYF. The full variable domain, rest sourced from reference TRBV7-2 and TRBJ2-7, is GAGVSQSPSNKVTEKGKDVELRCDPISGHTALYWYRQSLGQGLEFLIYFQGNSAPDKSGLPSDRFSAERTGGSVSTLTIQRTQQEDSAVYLCASSLGQGSYGQYFGPGTRLTVT.

This clonotype was seen at least ten times. The chain links TRBV5-1 to TRBJ2-4; D is unresolved. CDR1 is SGHRS and CDR2 is YFSETQ in the germline V gene. Trimming pared 4 bases from V and 3 bases from J, leaving 20 bases between. CDR3 length: 17 residues. The CDR3 DNA reads as TGCGCCAGCAGCACGGACCAGCCCCTGGGAAGCAAAAACATTCAGTACTTC. Residues: CASSTDQPLGSKNIQYF.

Comments on this clonotype: The junction and the germline gene differ at one end; a read error may be behind it. The genes are TRBV5-4 and TRBJ1-2, with a possible D match to TRBD1 (5 bases). CDR3 size: 14 residues. CDR1 SGHNT and CDR2 YYREEE come from the germline V gene (reference sequence). The DNA for the CDR3 is TGTGCCAGCAGCTCAAAGACAGAAAATTATGGCCACACCTTC. Its protein is CASSSKTENYGHTF.

The rearrangement links TRBV28 to TRBJ1-5, with unresolved D. Germline V gene sequence: CDR1 MDHEN, CDR2 SYDVKM. The CDR3 spans 13 residues. Trimming took off 7 bases at V and 8 bases at J, with 15 bases between the two ends. CDR3: CASNNPLWEPQHF. CDR3 sequence (DNA): TGTGCCAGCAACAATCCCCTTTGGGAGCCCCAGCATTTT.

CDR3 in amino acids: CSAGTGSTDTQYF. DNA of the CDR3: TGCAGTGCTGGGACAGGGAGCACAGATACGCAGTATTTT. The chain has TRBV20-1 and TRBJ2-3, with TRBD1 identical over 9 bases. Germline V CDR1 and CDR2: DFQATT, SNEGSKA (reference sequence). V was clipped by 5 bases and J by 0 bases; unmatched bases: 0. CDR3 size: 13 residues.

The chain has TRBV3-1 and TRBJ1-2; maybe TRBD1 (6 bases). V dropped 7 bases and J dropped 7 bases, with 13 bases sitting between them. This CDR3 is built from 12 residues. The V gene's germline CDR1 is LGHDT and CDR2 YNNKEL (reference sequence). The CDR3 DNA sequence: TGTGCCAGCAACCAGGGGTTGGCTGGCTACACCTTC. Residues: CASNQGLAGYTF.

This clonotype was found a few times. The chain carries TRBV2 and TRBJ1-2, with a tentative D call TRBD1 (5 bases). The CDR3 length is 13 residues. V shed 6 bases and J shed 1 base, with 9 bases lying between them. Germline CDR1 is SNHLY and CDR2 is FYNNEI. CDR3 sequence reads: CASSRGYNYGYTF. CDR3 bases: TGTGCCAGCAGCCGGGGGTATAACTATGGCTACACCTTC.

This chain links TRBV28 with TRBJ1-4; a weak D match, TRBD1 (5 bases). This CDR3 is 13 amino acids long. Germline values: CDR1 MDHEN, CDR2 SYDVKM. Between the trimmed V and J ends, which lost 6 bases and 8 bases, there was a span of 13 bases. CDR3 DNA: TGTGCCAGCAGGGGGGACGGCCCGGAAAAACTGTTTTTT. Translated, it gives CASRGDGPEKLFF.

The chain has TRBV5-4 and TRBJ2-7, with 9 bases aligning to TRBD1. Gene TRBJ2-5 matches the end of the DNA better, so the J call may be wrong. CDR3 size: 16 residues. The germline V gene encodes CDR1 SGHNT and CDR2 YYREEE (reference sequence). The chain's CDR3 is CASSLAGTGLRETQYF. The CDR3, as DNA: TGTGCCAGCAGCTTGGCCGGGACAGGGCTACGAGAGACCCAGTACTTC.

The chain has TRBV6-1 and TRBJ2-5; D is ambiguous. The J call may be wrong; the DNA end is better matched by TRBJ2-7. CDR1 and CDR2 from the germline V gene are MNHNS and SASEGT. This CDR3 has 13 residues. CDR3 residues: CASSEITGYEQYF. Here the CDR3 DNA reads TGTGCCAGCAGTGAGATAACCGGCTACGAGCAGTACTTC.

Many counts were recorded for this clonotype. The chain carries TRBV7-2 and TRBJ2-3; 8 nucleotides agree with TRBD1. From germline, CDR1 is SGHTA and CDR2 FQGNSA. Trimming removed 4 bases from V and 2 bases from J; junction bases left unmatched: 5. This CDR3 region has 15 residues. In DNA form, the CDR3 reads TGTGCCAGCAGCTCCCGGACAGGGTCCACAGATACGCAGTATTTT. This gives the protein CASSSRTGSTDTQYF.

The V and J genes are TRBV9 and TRBJ2-5; 8 bases fit TRBD1. There are 16 residues in the CDR3. CDR1 is SGDLS, CDR2 YYNGEE, per germline. Trimming took 3 bases from V and 5 from J; bases not matched to a gene: 12. The CDR3 DNA is TGTGCCAGCAGCGCTAGAACCGGGACAGGACGGGAGACCCAGTACTTC. Its translation is CASSARTGTGRETQYF.

The gene calls are TRBV27 and TRBJ2-4; 7 bases match TRBD1. This CDR3 is 16 amino acids long. Per the germline V gene, CDR1 is MNHEY and CDR2 is SMNVEV (reference sequence). The junction had 22 bases not matched to a gene; V was cut back by 7 bases and J by 13 bases. CDR3 sequence (DNA): TGTGCCAGCACCCCTTTAGGGCAGGGGGTTTTAGGAGAGCAGTACTTC. Its translation is CASTPLGQGVLGEQYF.

J is TRBJ2-7 and V is TRBV20-1; maybe TRBD2 (5 bases). Judging by the DNA end, TRBJ2-5 fits better; the J call may be wrong. The CDR3 totals 13 residues. Germline-derived CDR1 and CDR2 are DFQATT and SNEGSKA (reference sequence). CDR3 protein: CSARGGQSKTQYF. For the CDR3, the DNA is TGCAGTGCTAGAGGCGGGCAGTCCAAGACCCAGTACTTC.

The chain links TRBV6-5 to TRBJ2-7; 7 nucleotides agree with TRBD1. V was pared by 11 bases and J by 6 bases, with 13 bases of the junction left unmatched. This CDR3 spans 13 amino acids. CDR1 is MNHEY and CDR2 is SVGAGI in the germline V gene. Written as DNA, the CDR3 is TGTGCCGCTAAAGGGGGCTCTCTCGGCGAGCAGTACTTC. Translated, it gives CAAKGGSLGEQYF.

At least ten counts were recorded for this clonotype. The V gene is TRBV29-1, the J gene TRBJ2-7; a possible D gene is TRBD1 (6 bases). The V gene lost 4 bases and the J gene lost 2 bases, with 15 bases spanning the gap. Germline-derived CDR1 and CDR2 are SQVTM and ANQGSEA. The CDR3 covers 14 residues. CDR3 in DNA: TGCAGCGTTGTAGGGCGACAGGTGACCTACGAGCAGTACTTC. It encodes CSVVGRQVTYEQYF.

This clonotype was recorded only once. V usage is TRBV7-2 and J usage is TRBJ1-5; D is perhaps TRBD1 (6 bases). Germline CDR1 is SGHTA and CDR2 is FQGNSA. V lost 5 bases and J 7 bases, leaving 18 bases between the germline ends. The CDR3 totals 15 residues. The CDR3 is CASSPQGTGRQPQHF. The CDR3 coding sequence is TGTGCCAGCAGCCCTCAAGGAACAGGGAGGCAGCCCCAGCATTTT.

The J gene is TRBJ2-5, the V gene TRBV25-1; TRBD2 matches 9 bases. The CDR3 extends over 14 amino acids. Losses at the gene ends were 4 bases for V and 5 bases for J; bases not matched to a gene: 5. The germline gives CDR1 MGHDK, CDR2 SYGVNS. The CDR3: CASSAASGMETQYF. The DNA of the CDR3 is TGTGCCAGCAGTGCGGCTAGCGGGATGGAGACCCAGTACTTC.

This clonotype was counted ten times or more. The chain couples TRBV10-1 to TRBJ2-3; weak D call: TRBD1 (7 bases). Trimming left V 10 bases short and J 0 bases short, with 20 bases between. The germline V gene has CDR1 WNHNN and CDR2 SYGVQD (reference sequence). The length of the CDR3 is 16 residues. DNA of the CDR3: TGCGCCACCAGCCTTAGGACAGGAGGGAGCACAGATACGCAGTATTTT. This sequence encodes CATSLRTGGSTDTQYF.

Notes on this clonotype: A clone one base away is much larger, so this may be a read error. The genes are TRBV7-9 and TRBJ2-7; 10 nucleotides line up with TRBD1. The CDR3 contains 15 residues. Germline V CDR1 and CDR2: SEHNR, FQNEAQ (reference sequence). For the CDR3, the DNA is TGTGCCAGCAGCCCCCGGGACAGGGGATCCTACGAGAAGTACTTC. It specifies CASSPRDRGSYEKYF.

The genes are TRBV29-1 and TRBJ2-3; 7 bases align to TRBD1. V was pared by 2 bases and J by 8 bases, with 10 bases of the junction left unmatched. The CDR3 contains 14 residues. CDR1 and CDR2 (germline): SQVTM, ANQGSEA. Here the CDR3 reads CSVELQGFSCTQYF. Here the CDR3 DNA reads TGCAGCGTTGAATTACAGGGGTTCTCGTGTACGCAGTATTTT.

This clonotype was recorded a few times. The V call is TRBV20-1, the J call TRBJ2-5; perhaps TRBD2 as D (5 bases). From germline, CDR1 is DFQATT and CDR2 SNEGSKA (reference sequence). V dropped 4 bases and J dropped 8 bases, with 20 bases sitting between them. CDR3 length: 14 residues. DNA for the CDR3: TGCAGTGCTAATAATCCGACATCGGGGATAACCCAGTACTTC. Translated: CSANNPTSGITQYF.

The V call is TRBV10-3, the J call TRBJ2-7; 10 nucleotides agree with TRBD2. V dropped 2 bases and J dropped 5; count of bases not matched to a gene: 6. This CDR3 has 15 residues. The germline CDR1 and CDR2 sequences are ENHRY and SYGVKD. The CDR3: CAISELASGGHEQYF. The CDR3 DNA reads TGTGCCATCAGTGAGCTGGCTAGCGGGGGCCACGAGCAGTACTTC.

This sequence joins TRBV7-2 and TRBJ2-5; no clear D. Germline CDR1 is SGHTA and CDR2 is FQGNSA. The CDR3 length is 11 residues. V dropped 2 bases and J dropped 6 bases, with 4 bases sitting between them. For the CDR3, the DNA is TGTGCCAGCAGCTTACAAAAGACCCAGTACTTC. It yields the protein CASSLQKTQYF.

This chain joins TRBV11-2 and TRBJ2-3; 10 bases align to TRBD2. J was trimmed by 0 bases and V by 1 base; bases with no gene match: 22. Looked up from germline, CDR1 is SGHAT and CDR2 is FQNNGV. The CDR3 spans 23 residues. DNA of the CDR3: TGTGCCAGCAGCTTAGTTGGGGGGTGGGAACGGACTAGCGGTTTCACTAGCACAGATACGCAGTATTTT. This translates into CASSLVGGWERTSGFTSTDTQYF.

This chain joins TRBV7-3 and TRBJ2-5; D is unresolved. This CDR3 has 11 amino acids. Trimming left V 5 bases short and J 10 bases short, with 11 bases between. Germline-derived CDR1 and CDR2 are SGHTA and FQGTGA. CDR3: CASSNQLGQYF. Written as DNA, the CDR3 is TGTGCCAGCAGCAACCAGTTGGGCCAGTACTTC.

On this clonotype: The limits of the CDR3 on the DNA are not certain, so only TCRdb's listed CDR3 is given. The chain couples TRBV12-1 to TRBJ2-7; the table's D call of TRBD1 was not tested on the DNA. TRBV12-1 is a known pseudogene. The CDR3 has 15 amino acids, counting both end residues. CDR3 sequence reads: CASSLWGTGASEQYF.

The chain combines TRBV10-3 with TRBJ2-5; 7 bases are shared with TRBD1. The J call may be mistaken, given a closer DNA end match to TRBJ2-7. The CDR3 covers 14 residues. The germline CDR1 and CDR2 sequences are ENHRY and SYGVKD. As DNA, the CDR3 is TGTGCCATCAGGTCTGCAGGGGGTTCCTACGAGCAGTACTTC. It encodes CAIRSAGGSYEQYF.